The present entry profiles one T cell receptor beta chain with its context. The entry originates in a study of neoadjuvant anti-PD-1 for oral cavity cancer. The wider study: Patients without progression got a fourth dose around day 43.

The data were produced by immunoSEQ multiplex PCR, yet TCRdb's version contains in-frame clones alone and is incomplete. The table has 13,000 to 15,000 clones, 70% to 75% seen once. Indicated time point: after neoadjuvant nivolumab, at surgical resection. The specimen comprised PBMCs, sampled after nivolumab (anti-PD-1) treatment. This sequence originates from a person between 40 and 80 years old with oral cavity squamous cell carcinoma.

The CDR3 region is CAWSVRTEQYF. Written as DNA, the CDR3 is TGTGCCTGGAGTGTACGAACCGAGCAGTACTTC. V usage is TRBV30 and J usage is TRBJ2-7; D is ambiguous. The ends were cut back, 0 bases at V and 6 bases at J, with 6 bases in the middle. This CDR3 region has 11 residues. CDR1 and CDR2 from the germline V gene are GTSNPN and SVGIG (reference sequence).